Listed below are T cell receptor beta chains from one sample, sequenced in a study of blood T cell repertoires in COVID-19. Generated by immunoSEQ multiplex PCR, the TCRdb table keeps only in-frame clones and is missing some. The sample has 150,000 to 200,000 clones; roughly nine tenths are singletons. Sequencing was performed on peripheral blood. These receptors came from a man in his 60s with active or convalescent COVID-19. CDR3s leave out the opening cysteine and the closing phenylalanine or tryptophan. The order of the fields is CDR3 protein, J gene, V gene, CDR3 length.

AISGTGGPGSYNEQF | TRBJ2-1 | TRBV10-3 | 15
ASSPTGEGSGSGANVLT | TRBJ2-6 | TRBV18 | 17
ASSLQGPSNEQF | TRBJ2-1 | TRBV7-9 | 12
ASSQLAGQQF | TRBJ2-1 | TRBV3-1/TRBV3-2 | 10
ASSLGQVYTEAF | TRBJ1-1 | TRBV28 | 12
ASSWGTEDYGYT | TRBJ1-2 | TRBV5-4 | 12
ASSLENQDKFTGELF | TRBJ2-2 | TRBV7-9 | 15
ASSSKIPGLAGPYEQY | TRBJ2-7 | TRBV6-2/TRBV6-3 | 16
ASSPTEEETQY | TRBJ2-5 | TRBV18 | 11
ASSPRTSGSGELF | TRBJ2-2 | TRBV6-5 | 13
ASSQDAGGLAKNIQY | TRBJ2-4 | TRBV3-1/TRBV3-2 | 15
ASSVGVHEQY | TRBJ2-7 | TRBV2 | 10
ASSPGGDYQPQH | TRBJ1-5 | TRBV18 | 12
ASSPGGLAGQETQY | TRBJ2-5 | TRBV7-2 | 14
ASRKQGAHDGYT | TRBJ1-2 | TRBV7-9 | 12
ASSEAGTGNEQF | TRBJ2-1 | TRBV2 | 12
ASSLRDNSYEQY | TRBJ2-7 | TRBV7-8 | 12
ASSLQVGTSGPSYEQY | TRBJ2-7 | TRBV7-6 | 16
ASSLGEGPYGYT | TRBJ1-2 | TRBV5-6 | 12
ASSFRPPGSGMGNTIY | TRBJ1-3 | TRBV27 | 16
ASSLDRVDQPQH | TRBJ1-5 | TRBV5-1 | 12
ASSLGDSAYEQY | TRBJ2-7 | TRBV11-2 | 12
ASSLSLAAHNEQF | TRBJ2-1 | TRBV5-1 | 13
ASSIMDRGRETQY | TRBJ2-5 | TRBV19 | 13
ASSSYPVAQF | TRBJ2-1 | TRBV11-1 | 10
ASSQAWDMNTEAF | TRBJ1-1 | TRBV4-2 | 13
ASSLGLIPTGRCQPQH | TRBJ1-5 | TRBV9 | 16
SASGGDEQY | TRBJ2-7 | TRBV20-1 | 9
ASSVGVNTGELF | TRBJ2-2 | TRBV5-1 | 12
ASSAGDSYNSPLH | TRBJ1-6 | TRBV2 | 13
ASSDGSDRINSPLH | TRBJ1-6 | TRBV6-4 | 14
ASSLTGTGNSPLH | TRBJ1-6 | TRBV5-1 | 13
ASSKGGALWTGDNTGELF | TRBJ2-2 | TRBV21-1 | 18
ASSARLAGGPVIPDTQY | TRBJ2-3 | TRBV13 | 17
ATSLRGSYEQY | TRBJ2-7 | TRBV24-1 | 11
ASSLSQGTDTQY | TRBJ2-3 | TRBV28 | 12
ASSPWDRGPLNTEAF | TRBJ1-1 | TRBV11-2 | 15
ASSSLPPGQGARGYT | TRBJ1-2 | TRBV7-2 | 15
ASSHSVLAGGGNEQF | TRBJ2-1 | TRBV7-9 | 15
ASSFAAGAARETQY | TRBJ2-5 | TRBV5-4 | 14
ASSKGGEAGCQPQH | TRBJ1-5 | TRBV21-1 | 14
ASSAGTGGRNTEAF | TRBJ1-1 | TRBV2 | 14
ASSISGGSGRVHEQY | TRBJ2-7 | TRBV19 | 15
ASSRTGVSEAF | TRBJ1-1 | TRBV18 | 11
AISAQVENEQF | TRBJ2-1 | TRBV10-3 | 11
ASHWRENTDTQY | TRBJ2-3 | TRBV18 | 12
ASSQLAGGNTGELF | TRBJ2-2 | TRBV13 | 14
ATIFTGLGGYT | TRBJ1-2 | TRBV28 | 11
ASSPGQHGEQF | TRBJ2-1 | TRBV11-3 | 11
ASSLDRGRTQPQH | TRBJ1-5 | TRBV2 | 13
ASSDGNSPLH | TRBJ1-6 | TRBV10-2 | 10
ASSKTGETEAF | TRBJ1-1 | TRBV6-5 | 11
ASSLIRGYYEQY | TRBJ2-7 | TRBV7-8 | 12
ASSIPGGRNTEAF | TRBJ1-1 | TRBV19 | 13
ASSISGAVSGELF | TRBJ2-2 | TRBV19 | 13
ASSDRVRETQY | TRBJ2-5 | TRBV6-2/TRBV6-3 | 11
ASSYSPGTGNEKLF | TRBJ1-4 | TRBV6-5 | 14